This TCR beta chain was recorded in a study of blood T cells in healthy people across ages. Trimming at V came to 5 bases and at J to 5 bases, leaving 8 bases not matched to a gene. CDR3 size: 15 residues. Germline loops: CDR1 LNHNV, CDR2 YYDKDF (reference sequence). This clonotype was detected ten times or more. Next came a second PCR, run for roughly 6 to 11 cycles, which used a sample-barcoded 5' primer along with a J-beta primer mix. TCRdb reprocessed the 5' RACE reads via MiXCR and lists one record per CDR3 protein. The sample yields about 650,000 distinct CDR3 sequences, 32% seen once. V is TRBV15 and J is TRBJ1-4; 7 bases are a match to TRBD1. The sequencing input was blood. This TCR came from an elderly woman in good health. CDR3 bases: TGTGCCACCAGCTCACCGGACAGGAGGAATGAAAAACTGTTTTTT. Translating gives CATSSPDRRNEKLFF.